This T cell receptor beta chain was observed in a study of shared clonotypes between healthy human individuals. Regarding the study as a whole: About 5% of naive CD4 clonotypes were shared across several donors. The four-donor shared clonotypes exceeded non-shared clonotypes in generation probability, with non-shared ones scoring lower.

Profiling relied on immunoSEQ multiplex PCR, and the TCRdb table lists in-frame clones only, not all of them. This sample has around 1,100,000 clones, with 60% to 80% found just once. Looked up from germline, CDR1 is MGHRA and CDR2 is YSYEKL. This CDR3 has 16 amino acids. For this clone: Its antigen is unidentified. An end of the junction differs from the germline gene, which may be a read error.

The sample was memory CD4+ T cells from PBMCs. This sample's subset: CD45RA-negative fraction. The source is a man younger than 30 in good health. Some clones in this sample may be carry-over from other donors' samples. This chain connects TRBV4-1 to TRBJ2-7; 7 nucleotides agree with TRBD2. In DNA, the CDR3 is TGCGCCAGCAGCCACCAAGGTCTAGCGGTATCTTACGGGCAGTACTTC. Translated: CASSHQGLAVSYGQYF.